Included here is one T cell receptor beta chain sequence, with context. Its antigen remains unidentified. The data belong to a study of type 1 regulatory T cells. The overall study: T-allo10 is a Tr1-enriched, alloantigen-specific CD4 T cell product made in vitro.

T-allo10 cells from the graft donor were described as anergic, host-alloantigen-specific, and alloantigen-specific suppressors. The CDR3 consists of 12 residues. From germline, CDR1 is SNHLY and CDR2 FYNNEI. Trimming pared 8 bases from V and 8 bases from J, leaving 15 bases between. Via MiXCR, TCRdb re-called the reads, giving one row per CDR3 protein. Among more than 20,000 distinct CDR3 sequences listed, 72% were seen once. The chain combines TRBV2 with TRBJ1-2; D is undetermined. This TCR came from a human donor in good health. Specimen: cultured T cells, either the whole culture or a sorted T cell fraction (not recorded which). Sample subset: Tr1-enriched cell product generated in vitro against host alloantigens. CDR3 protein: CASSGEARGYTF. The CDR3 DNA is TGTGCCAGCTCCGGGGAAGCGCGAGGCTACACCTTC. The entire variable domain, with the rest obtained from reference TRBV2 and TRBJ1-2, is as follows: EPEVTQTPSHQVTQMGQEVILRCVPISNHLYFYWYRQILGQKVEFLVSFYNNEISEKSEIFDDQFSVERPDGSNFTLKIRSTKLEDSAMYFCASSGEARGYTFGSGTRLTVV.